The 26 T cell receptor beta chains given below trace back to one sample, sequenced in a study of control samples from healthy donors and cancer patients. Using immunoSEQ multiplex PCR, the repertoire was profiled, and TCRdb retains in-frame clones only, with some absent. The sample consists of 50,000 or so clones, 93% of them appearing once. Sample: PBMCs. All receptors derive from a woman aged 50 to 60 with head and neck cancer.

This sequence joins TRBV5-1 and TRBJ1-1; D is uncertain. Germline V gene sequence: CDR1 SGHRS, CDR2 YFSETQ. The CDR3 is 14 amino acids. V lost 4 bases and J lost 4, with 14 bases in between. This chain's CDR3 is CASSPSGDGTEAFF. CDR3 in DNA: TGCGCCAGCAGCCCTTCTGGAGACGGCACTGAAGCTTTCTTT. The whole variable domain, remainder taken from reference TRBV5-1 and TRBJ1-1, is KAGVTQTPRYLIKTRGQQVTLSCSPISGHRSVSWYQQTPGQGLQFLFEYFSETQRNKGNFPGRFSGRQFSNSRSEMNVSTLELGDSALYLCASSPSGDGTEAFFGQGTRLTVV.

The chain employs TRBV12-5 and TRBJ2-5; D might be TRBD2 (7 bases). The germline CDR1 and CDR2 sequences are LGHNT and FRNRAP. The CDR3 length is 14 residues. V lost 3 bases to trimming and J lost 5 bases, with 13 bases between them. CDR3: CASGLGGVSETQYF. In nucleotides, the CDR3 is TGTGCTAGTGGTTTAGGGGGGGTTAGCGAGACCCAGTACTTC.

This clone was counted a single time. The V call is TRBV20-1, the J call TRBJ1-2; the D is unclear. In germline, CDR1 is DFQATT, CDR2 SNEGSKA (reference sequence). The CDR3 runs 11 residues. Between the trimmed V and J ends, which lost 5 bases and 8 bases, there was a span of 12 bases. CDR3 sequence reads: CSASPSGGYTF. In nucleotides, the CDR3 is TGCAGTGCTTCCCCGTCGGGGGGCTACACCTTC.

V is TRBV7-6 and J is TRBJ2-1, with D hard to call. Germline V CDR1 and CDR2: SGHVS, FNYEAQ. V shed 2 bases and J shed 7 bases, with 9 bases lying between them. This CDR3 is 13 amino acids long. The CDR3, as DNA: TGTGCCAGCAGCTTATGGATCACGAATGAGCAGTTCTTC. This encodes CASSLWITNEQFF.

The V and J genes are TRBV6-1 and TRBJ2-7, with D possibly called TRBD1 or TRBD2 (5 bases each). Germline assignment: CDR1 MNHNS and CDR2 SASEGT. The CDR3 spans 15 residues. With 1 base removed from V and 3 bases from J, the gap between germline ends came to 13 bases. The CDR3 DNA is TGTGCCAGCAGTGAAGGTTCATGGGGGTACTACGAGCAGTACTTC. Protein product: CASSEGSWGYYEQYF.

This clone was picked up one time. This chain connects TRBV5-4 to TRBJ1-2; D remains unclear. Trimming pared 4 bases from V and 0 bases from J, leaving 13 bases between. CDR3 size: 15 residues. Germline loops: CDR1 SGHNT, CDR2 YYREEE (reference sequence). The CDR3 DNA sequence: TGTGCCAGCAGCGCGGAGGCATCCGCTAACTATGGCTACACCTTC. Its translation: CASSAEASANYGYTF.

The J gene is TRBJ1-2, the V gene TRBV6-2 or TRBV6-3; D is ambiguous. V lost 2 bases to trimming and J lost 4 bases, with 14 bases between them. The CDR3 has 15 amino acids. Germline V gene sequence: CDR1 MNHEY, CDR2 SVGEGT. The CDR3, as DNA: TGTGCCAGCAGTTACATACCAAGGAGCGGCTATGGCTACACCTTC. Translated: CASSYIPRSGYGYTF.

The chain joins TRBV2 to TRBJ1-3, with 9 bases fitting TRBD1. The CDR3 runs 15 residues. V lost 6 bases to trimming and J lost 4 bases; unmatched junction nucleotides: 7. Germline CDR1 SNHLY, CDR2 FYNNEI. Written as DNA, the CDR3 is TGTGCCAGCAGCTTCGGGACAGGGCGCGGAAACACCATATATTTT. Translating it yields CASSFGTGRGNTIYF.

This clone was observed a single time. The chain carries TRBV2 and TRBJ1-2; no firm D call. The CDR3 runs 16 residues. With 3 bases removed from V and 2 bases from J, the gap between germline ends came to 16 bases. Germline V gene data show CDR1 as SNHLY and CDR2 as FYNNEI. The CDR3: CASSDAGRGSNYGYTF. The CDR3 region has the DNA TGTGCCAGCAGTGACGCGGGTCGAGGCTCAAACTATGGCTACACCTTC.

The CDR3 region has the DNA TGTGCCAGCAGCGCGGACAGCCATAATTCACCCCTCCACTTT. Translation: CASSADSHNSPLHF. V and J are TRBV9 and TRBJ1-6; TRBD1 is a possible D gene (6 bases). Germline values: CDR1 SGDLS, CDR2 YYNGEE. Trimming left V 3 bases short and J 5 bases short, with 9 bases between. The CDR3 is 14 amino acids.

The chain employs TRBV10-3 and TRBJ1-2, with 11 bases identical to TRBD1. Per germline, CDR1 ENHRY and CDR2 SYGVKD. The trim removed 6 bases at V and 1 base at J, leaving 10 bases unmatched. This CDR3 region has 17 residues. The CDR3 sequence is CAIRKTGTGGFNYGYTF. The CDR3 DNA reads TGTGCCATCAGGAAGACCGGGACAGGGGGTTTTAACTATGGCTACACCTTC.

V is TRBV2 and J is TRBJ1-1; D is undetermined. Germline V lookup: CDR1 SNHLY, CDR2 FYNNEI. V dropped 3 bases and J dropped 10 bases, with 12 bases sitting between them. This CDR3 region has 12 residues. CDR3 nucleotides: TGTGCCAGCAGTGAGGAGCTCAGGAGAGCTTTCTTT. Residues: CASSEELRRAFF. Looking up the rest from reference TRBV2 and TRBJ1-1 gives the full variable domain: EPEVTQTPSHQVTQMGQEVILRCVPISNHLYFYWYRQILGQKVEFLVSFYNNEISEKSEIFDDQFSVERPDGSNFTLKIRSTKLEDSAMYFCASSEELRRAFFGQGTRLTVV.

This clone was recorded only once. The rearrangement links TRBV11-2 to TRBJ1-3; 7 bases are a match to TRBD1. J gave up 1 base and V 5 bases, and 8 bases lay outside the gene matches. Per germline, CDR1 SGHAT and CDR2 FQNNGV. The CDR3 is made up of 16 amino acids. CDR3 amino acids: CASSPWDSGSGNTIYF. CDR3 bases: TGTGCCAGCAGCCCCTGGGACAGCGGATCTGGAAACACCATATATTTT.

The chain combines TRBV24-1 with TRBJ2-1; D is perhaps TRBD2 (5 bases). The CDR3 runs to 16 residues. V dropped 4 bases and J dropped 10 bases, with 22 bases sitting between them. CDR1 and CDR2 (germline): KGHDR, SFDVKD. CDR3 sequence: CATSDPANDPTGEQFF. The CDR3 region has the DNA TGTGCCACCAGTGACCCGGCGAATGACCCAACGGGGGAGCAGTTCTTC.

The chain uses TRBV27 and TRBJ2-7, with D unclear. Trimming cost V 0 bases and J 6 bases, with 6 bases left between them. The CDR3 loop spans 12 amino acids. Germline V gives CDR1 MNHEY, CDR2 SMNVEV (reference sequence). The DNA of the CDR3 is TGTGCCAGCAGTTTATCAGGACGCGAGCAGTACTTC. Residues: CASSLSGREQYF.

The chain combines TRBV6-6 with TRBJ1-5; TRBD1 matches at 8 bases. The CDR3 length is 14 residues. J gave up 4 bases and V 6 bases, and 5 bases lay outside the gene matches. CDR1 and CDR2 from the germline V gene are MNHNY and SVGAGI (reference sequence). The CDR3, as DNA: TGTGCCAGCAGAACCGGACAGGGAAATCAGCCCCAGCATTTT. It encodes CASRTGQGNQPQHF.

CDR3 nucleotide sequence: TGTGCCAGCAGTCGGTTCAGTGGGATTTATAGCAATCAGCCCCAGCATTTT. The encoded protein is CASSRFSGIYSNQPQHF. The chain uses TRBV6-6 and TRBJ1-5; D remains unclear. V shed 5 bases and J shed 0 bases, with 17 bases lying between them. This CDR3 is 17 amino acids long. Per germline, CDR1 MNHNY and CDR2 SVGAGI (reference sequence).

The chain employs TRBV7-2 and TRBJ2-3; D gene unclear. V was trimmed by 3 bases and J by 4 bases, leaving 8 bases between them. The CDR3 loop spans 13 amino acids. Germline V gives CDR1 SGHTA, CDR2 FQGNSA. The CDR3 loop reads CASSFDSPDTQYF. In DNA, the CDR3 is TGTGCCAGCAGCTTCGATAGTCCAGATACGCAGTATTTT. Based on the CDR3 plus reference TRBV7-2 and TRBJ2-3, the full variable domain is GAGVSQSPSNKVTEKGKDVELRCDPISGHTALYWYRQSLGQGLEFLIYFQGNSAPDKSGLPSDRFSAERTGGSVSTLTIQRTQQEDSAVYLCASSFDSPDTQYFGPGTRLTVL.

The chain is built from TRBV4-3 and TRBJ2-7; D not resolved. Germline V gives CDR1 LGHNA, CDR2 YSLEER. The V and J ends lost 0 bases and 2 bases respectively, with 11 bases between them. This CDR3 spans 15 amino acids. Written as DNA, the CDR3 is TGCGCCAGCAGCCAAGATAGGGCAGCCACCTACGAGCAGTACTTC. This translates into CASSQDRAATYEQYF.

This clone has more than one count but fewer than ten. This sequence joins TRBV6-5 and TRBJ2-1, with 10 bases lining up with TRBD1. CDR1 is MNHEY, CDR2 SVGAGI, per germline. Germline trimming cut 4 bases from V and 2 bases from J; bases unmatched to any gene: 2. The CDR3 totals 15 residues. This chain's CDR3 is CASSFGTGAYNEQFF. CDR3 nucleotide sequence: TGTGCCAGCAGTTTCGGGACAGGGGCCTACAATGAGCAGTTCTTC.

This clone has just a few counts. The genes are TRBV4-1 and TRBJ2-7; 8 bases match TRBD1. The CDR3 is 16 amino acids. The germline V gene encodes CDR1 MGHRA and CDR2 YSYEKL. V trimming: 0 bases; J trimming: 1 base; junction bases outside the gene matches: 5. The CDR3 is CASSQDLRQGSYEQYF. The CDR3, as DNA: TGCGCCAGCAGCCAAGATCTACGACAGGGGTCCTACGAGCAGTACTTC.

V and J are TRBV30 and TRBJ2-5, with D possibly being TRBD2 (7 bases). Trimming shortened V by 5 bases and J by 4 bases, and 23 bases separated the two germline ends. The germline CDR1 and CDR2 sequences are GTSNPN and SVGIG (reference sequence). This CDR3 region has 16 residues. The CDR3 coding sequence is TGTGCCTGGGAAGAATTAGGGGGGCGGGGGCGAGAGACCCAGTACTTC. Protein product: CAWEELGGRGRETQYF.

J is TRBJ1-2 and V is TRBV9, with TRBD1 identical over 7 bases. The CDR3 has 15 amino acids. In germline, CDR1 is SGDLS, CDR2 YYNGEE. Trimming at V came to 3 bases and at J to 8 bases, leaving 13 bases not matched to a gene. The CDR3 DNA reads TGTGCCAGCAGCGCCCGGGGAGGGGGCGCGTGGGGCTACACCTTC. Protein sequence: CASSARGGGAWGYTF.

The rearrangement joins TRBV5-1 to TRBJ2-7; a possible D gene is TRBD1 (5 bases). This CDR3 is 15 amino acids long. Trimming cost V 0 bases and J 3 bases, with 13 bases left between them. Germline V lookup: CDR1 SGHRS, CDR2 YFSETQ. The CDR3: CASSLEAGKFYEQYF. The CDR3 DNA reads as TGCGCCAGCAGCTTGGAAGCAGGGAAGTTCTACGAGCAGTACTTC.

The chain is built from TRBV7-9 and TRBJ1-4; 7 bases match TRBD1. V gave up 3 bases and J gave up 8 bases; unmatched junction bases: 12. This CDR3 comprises 16 residues. In germline, CDR1 is SEHNR, CDR2 FQNEAQ (reference sequence). The CDR3: CASSLTGINLSEKLFF. CDR3 nucleotide sequence: TGTGCCAGCAGCTTGACAGGGATTAACTTAAGCGAAAAACTGTTTTTT. Looking up the rest from reference TRBV7-9 and TRBJ1-4 gives the full variable domain: DTGVSQNPRHKITKRGQNVTFRCDPISEHNRLYWYRQTLGQGPEFLTYFQNEAQLEKSRLLSDRFSAERPKGSFSTLEIQRTEQGDSAMYLCASSLTGINLSEKLFFGSGTQLSVL.

V and J are TRBV5-6 and TRBJ1-1; 9 bases are a match to TRBD1. The CDR3 is 11 amino acids. Germline values: CDR1 SGHDT, CDR2 YYEEEE. With V trimmed by 7 bases and J by 7 bases, 2 bases remained unmatched. DNA of the CDR3: TGTGCCAGCTGGGACAGGGTTGAAGCTTTCTTT. Protein: CASWDRVEAFF. Looking up the rest from reference TRBV5-6 and TRBJ1-1 gives the full variable domain: DAGVTQSPTHLIKTRGQQVTLRCSPKSGHDTVSWYQQALGQGPQFIFQYYEEEERQRGNFPDRFSGHQFPNYSSELNVNALLLGDSALYLCASWDRVEAFFGQGTRLTVV.